Listed here is a single TCR beta chain. Its antigen is unknown. V was clipped by 3 bases and J by 1 base, with 12 bases between them. Germline V gives CDR1 KGHSH, CDR2 LQKENI. CDR3 length: 16 amino acids. This sample was included in a study of T cell responses to AZD1222 COVID-19 vaccine. Study conclusions and caveats: Repertoires in all cases were sampled only once the peak T cell response had passed.

The repertoire was sequenced with immunoSEQ multiplex PCR; TCRdb's copy has only in-frame clones and lacks some. The sample gives over 60,000 clones, about four fifths of which show up once; about 14% is in the top ten. The sequenced sample was peripheral blood, obtained 28 days after the second AZD1222 dose. This rearrangement joins TRBV18 to TRBJ2-2; possibly TRBD1 for D (5 bases). The TCR was taken from an adult who received the AZD1222 COVID-19 vaccine. DNA for the CDR3: TGTGCCAGCTCACCGTCGACAGCCCAGAACACCGGGGAGCTGTTTTTT. This gives the protein CASSPSTAQNTGELFF.